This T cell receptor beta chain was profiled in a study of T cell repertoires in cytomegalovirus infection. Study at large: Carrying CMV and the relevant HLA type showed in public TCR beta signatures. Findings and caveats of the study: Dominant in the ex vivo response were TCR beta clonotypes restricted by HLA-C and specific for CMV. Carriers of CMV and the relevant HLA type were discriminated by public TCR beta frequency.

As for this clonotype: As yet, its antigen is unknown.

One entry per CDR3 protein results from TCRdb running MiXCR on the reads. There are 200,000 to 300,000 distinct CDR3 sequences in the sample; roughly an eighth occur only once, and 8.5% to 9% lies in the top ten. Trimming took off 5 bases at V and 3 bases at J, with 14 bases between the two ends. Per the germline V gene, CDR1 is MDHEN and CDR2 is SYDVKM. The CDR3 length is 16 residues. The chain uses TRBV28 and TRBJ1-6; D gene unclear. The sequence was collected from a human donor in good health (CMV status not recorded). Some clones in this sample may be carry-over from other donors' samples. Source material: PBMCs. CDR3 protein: CASSVTVTDYNSPLHF. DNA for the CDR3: TGTGCCAGCAGTGTCACAGTAACTGACTATAATTCACCCCTCCACTTT.